This is a list of T cell receptor beta chains from one sample in a study of blood T cells in healthy people across ages. Using its own MiXCR run on the 5' RACE reads, TCRdb lists one record per CDR3 protein. The data show some 1.4 million distinct CDR3 sequences, 40% to 50% seen once. The sequenced sample consisted of blood. The receptors were sampled from a woman between 18 and 30 years old in good health. Each CDR3 is given with its conserved first and last residue. The D gene is left open where the match is weak. Only some rows state a clone size, as once, few, many or a class for expanded clones.

size,J,D,V,DNA,CDR3
.,TRBJ2-7,.,TRBV12-3/TRBV12-4,TGTGCCAGCAGCCCTAGGGAGATGCAGTTCGACTCCTACAATGAGCAGTACTTC,CASSPREMQFDSYNEQYF
.,TRBJ1-2,.,TRBV20-1,TGCAGTGCTCCCAATTTCTCTGGCTACACCTTC,CSAPNFSGYTF
many,TRBJ2-1,.,TRBV11-2,TGTGCCAGCAGCTTTCCCGGTACTTACAATGAGCAGTTCTTC,CASSFPGTYNEQFF
.,TRBJ2-1,TRBD2,TRBV4-1,TGCGCCTGCAGCCAACTCCCCCTAGCGGGGGGCTACAATGAGCAGTTCTTC,CACSQLPLAGGYNEQFF
few,TRBJ2-5,TRBD2,TRBV20-1,TGCAGTGCTAGAGATTTTAGCGGGATCGTCGAAGAGACCCAGTACTTC,CSARDFSGIVEETQYF
.,TRBJ2-5,.,TRBV20-1,TGCAGTGCTTATACCGCGGCAGGGACCCAGTACTTC,CSAYTAAGTQYF
.,TRBJ2-2,.,TRBV4-1,TGCGCCAGCAGCCAGGGACTTTTAAACACCGGGGAGCTGTTTTTT,CASSQGLLNTGELFF
.,TRBJ2-5,.,TRBV5-1,TGCGCCAGCAGCTTGGGTGCGAGAGGCGGTCAAGAGACCCAGTACTTC,CASSLGARGGQETQYF
.,TRBJ2-5,.,TRBV3-1,TGTGCCAGCAGCCAAGACGCTAGCCCAGAGACCCAGTACTTC,CASSQDASPETQYF
.,TRBJ2-1,.,TRBV28,TGTGCCAGCAGTTTATTGAGGTTCTACAGGAACTTCTCCTACAATGAGCAGTTCTTT,CASSLLRFYRNFSYNEQFF
.,TRBJ2-7,.,TRBV28,TGTGCCAGCAGCATTACGGGGCGCGCTTGGGAGCAGTACTTC,CASSITGRAWEQYF
few,TRBJ2-1,TRBD2,TRBV5-1,TGCGCCAGCAGCTTGGTACTAGCGACTGACGAGCAGTTCTTC,CASSLVLATDEQFF
.,TRBJ2-3,TRBD2,TRBV13,TGTGCCAGCAGCTCCCCCCCAGCGGGGGTTGAAGATACGCAGTATTTT,CASSSPPAGVEDTQYF
few,TRBJ2-7,.,TRBV25-1,TGTGCCAGCAGTGACGACAGAGCAACCTACGAGCAGTACTTC,CASSDDRATYEQYF
.,TRBJ2-1,.,TRBV7-2,TGTGCCAGCAGCGGTTACGGTGAGCAGTTCTTC,CASSGYGEQFF
few,TRBJ1-2,.,TRBV20-1,TGCAGTGCTAGAGAACCGACAGGAACGGGCTACACCTTC,CSAREPTGTGYTF
.,TRBJ2-1,TRBD2,TRBV29-1,TGCAGCGTTGGAGGACTAGCGGGGGAAAATGAGCAGTTCTTC,CSVGGLAGENEQFF